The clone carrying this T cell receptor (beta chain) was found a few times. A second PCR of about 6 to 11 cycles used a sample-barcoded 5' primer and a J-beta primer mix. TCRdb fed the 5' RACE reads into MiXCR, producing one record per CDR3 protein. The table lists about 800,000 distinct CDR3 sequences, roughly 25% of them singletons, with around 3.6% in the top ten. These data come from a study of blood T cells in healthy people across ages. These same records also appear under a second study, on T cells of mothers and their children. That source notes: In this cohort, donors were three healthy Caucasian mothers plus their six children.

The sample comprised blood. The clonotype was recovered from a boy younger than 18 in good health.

The CDR3: CASSPRQGVENEQFF. The CDR3 DNA reads as TGTGCCAGCAGTCCGAGACAGGGGGTTGAAAATGAGCAGTTCTTC. The V gene is TRBV12-3 or TRBV12-4, the J gene TRBJ2-1, with 9 bases aligning to TRBD1. V shed 5 bases, J shed 7 bases, and the junction held 9 bases outside the gene matches. The CDR3 has 15 amino acids.